One sample yielded the 28 T cell receptor beta chains listed below, sequenced in a study of response to subunit inactivated influenza vaccine. TCRdb itself ran the RT-PCR reads through MiXCR, one entry per CDR3 protein. The table has hundreds of thousands of distinct CDR3 sequences, approximately 7.7% seen once; the top ten hold roughly 13%. The input for sequencing was PBMCs from blood, taken around 25 months after vaccination. The source is a man between 45 and 75 years old who received an inactivated influenza vaccine.

This clonotype turned up a few times. The V call is TRBV6-2 or TRBV6-3, the J call TRBJ2-3, with 14 bases aligning to TRBD2. Germline V gives CDR1 MNHEY, CDR2 SVGEGT. This CDR3 has 20 residues. Trimming at V came to 0 bases and at J to 9 bases, leaving 17 bases not matched to a gene. The CDR3 reads CASSYSFSGLAGGAPKTQYF. CDR3 sequence (DNA): TGTGCCAGCAGTTACTCATTTTCTGGACTAGCGGGGGGCGCCCCAAAGACGCAGTATTTT.

This chain connects TRBV12-3 or TRBV12-4 to TRBJ2-1, with D possibly matching TRBD2 (6 bases). This CDR3 contains 13 residues. Deletions cut 6 bases from V and 6 bases from J, with 12 bases between. The CDR3 sequence is CASRTTGSNEQFF. The CDR3 DNA is TGTGCCAGCAGGACAACCGGGAGCAATGAGCAGTTCTTC.

The rearrangement uses TRBV5-6 and TRBJ2-7; no firm D call. Deletions cut 2 bases from V and 3 bases from J, with 9 bases between. The CDR3 is 13 residues long. The germline gives CDR1 SGHDT, CDR2 YYEEEE. Here the CDR3 DNA reads TGTGCCAGCAGCTTCGGGCCCCACTACGAGCAGTACTTC. The encoded protein is CASSFGPHYEQYF. Full variable domain (outside the CDR3, taken from reference TRBV5-6 and TRBJ2-7): DAGVTQSPTHLIKTRGQQVTLRCSPKSGHDTVSWYQQALGQGPQFIFQYYEEEERQRGNFPDRFSGHQFPNYSSELNVNALLLGDSALYLCASSFGPHYEQYFGPGTRLTVT.

In DNA, the CDR3 is TGCAGCGTTGAGTCGGGGGACTCTGGAAACACCATATATTTT. Translated: CSVESGDSGNTIYF. V usage is TRBV29-1 and J usage is TRBJ1-3; a possible D gene is TRBD1 (5 bases). Trimming removed 3 bases from V and 0 bases from J, with 9 bases in between. The CDR3 spans 14 residues. CDR1 and CDR2 (germline): SQVTM, ANQGSEA.

This clonotype was recorded many times. The rearrangement uses TRBV29-1 and TRBJ2-7; D possibly uses TRBD1 or TRBD2 (5 bases each). Trimming removed 2 bases from V and 5 bases from J, with 13 bases in between. The CDR3 sequence is 13 residues long. CDR1 is SQVTM, CDR2 ANQGSEA, per germline. Here the CDR3 reads CSVESVRGHEQYF. DNA for the CDR3: TGCAGCGTTGAATCGGTGAGGGGCCACGAGCAGTACTTC.

In this sample, this clonotype turned up many times. The chain uses TRBV28 and TRBJ2-2; 9 bases fit TRBD1. CDR1 MDHEN and CDR2 SYDVKM come from the germline V gene. Trimming took 8 bases from V and 4 from J; bases not matched to a gene: 2. The CDR3 contains 13 residues. In DNA, the CDR3 is TGTGCCAGCGGGGACAGGGTCACCGGGGAGCTGTTTTTT. Translation gives CASGDRVTGELFF.

This clonotype was observed a handful of times. The rearrangement uses TRBV27 and TRBJ1-6; TRBD1 agrees at 7 bases. The V gene's germline CDR1 is MNHEY and CDR2 SMNVEV (reference sequence). CDR3 length: 16 residues. The V gene end was trimmed by 6 bases and the J gene end by 7 bases; junction bases not matched to a gene: 12. The CDR3 region has the DNA TGTGCCAGCAGACTCATACAGGGGAGGAGGAATTCACCCCTCCACTTT. Encoded protein: CASRLIQGRRNSPLHF.

This clonotype showed up just a few times. V and J are TRBV28 and TRBJ2-2, with TRBD2 matching 13 bases. Germline V gene sequence: CDR1 MDHEN, CDR2 SYDVKM. The CDR3 sequence is 17 residues long. The J segment lost 2 bases and the V segment lost 2 bases, leaving 2 bases of the junction unmatched. CDR3 sequence (DNA): TGTGCCAGCAGTTTACCGGGACTAGCGGGAAACACCGGGGAGCTGTTTTTT. Translated, it gives CASSLPGLAGNTGELFF.

This clonotype was seen many times. The V gene is TRBV12-3 or TRBV12-4, the J gene TRBJ2-1; TRBD2 agrees at 8 bases. J gave up 0 bases and V 3 bases, and 4 bases lay outside the gene matches. The CDR3 length is 16 residues. As DNA, the CDR3 is TGTGCCAGCAGTTTTGGACTAGCCAGCTCCTACAATGAGCAGTTCTTC. Its translation: CASSFGLASSYNEQFF.

This clonotype was counted many times. This rearrangement joins TRBV6-1 to TRBJ2-7; possible D gene TRBD1, 6 bases. Germline V CDR1 and CDR2: MNHNS, SASEGT. The germline V and J ends were trimmed by 6 bases and 2 bases, with 17 bases remaining between them. CDR3 length: 15 amino acids. CDR3 sequence reads: CASSGTGTPAYEQYF. The CDR3 bases are TGTGCCAGCAGCGGTACCGGGACACCGGCCTACGAGCAGTACTTC.

This clonotype occurred many times. V and J are TRBV15 and TRBJ1-1, with D possibly matching TRBD1 (5 bases). From germline, CDR1 is LNHNV and CDR2 YYDKDF (reference sequence). This CDR3 has 13 residues. The germline V and J ends were trimmed by 6 bases and 5 bases, with 13 bases remaining between them. CDR3 loop: CATRYGGGTEAFF. The CDR3 DNA follows: TGTGCCACCAGGTATGGGGGTGGAACTGAAGCTTTCTTT.

This clonotype showed up many times. The rearrangement joins TRBV29-1 to TRBJ2-3, with 8 bases that match TRBD2. The CDR3 has 14 residues. Germline CDR1 is SQVTM and CDR2 is ANQGSEA. V gave up 2 bases and J gave up 2 bases; unmatched junction bases: 3. CDR3: CSVETGGHTDTQYF. CDR3 DNA: TGCAGCGTTGAAACGGGGGGGCACACAGATACGCAGTATTTT.

The chain has TRBV20-1 and TRBJ1-1; D remains unclear. Germline CDR1 is DFQATT and CDR2 is SNEGSKA (reference sequence). The ends were cut back, 1 base at V and 0 bases at J, with 9 bases in the middle. This CDR3 contains 14 residues. CDR3 in DNA: TGCAGTGCTAGAGCGCCGGGGATGAACACTGAAGCTTTCTTT. The encoded protein is CSARAPGMNTEAFF.

This clonotype was seen only a few times. The V gene is TRBV7-2, the J gene TRBJ1-5, with D hard to call. This CDR3 contains 15 residues. V was clipped by 5 bases and J by 0 bases, with 11 bases between them. Germline CDR1 reads SGHTA; CDR2 reads FQGNSA. CDR3 loop: CASSPTLGSNQPQHF. DNA of the CDR3: TGTGCCAGCAGCCCGACCTTGGGTAGCAATCAGCCCCAGCATTTT.

This clonotype was detected many times. CDR3 residues: CASSLTGTNEQYF. The CDR3 DNA reads as TGTGCCAGCAGTCTGACCGGGACAAACGAGCAGTACTTC. The V and J genes are TRBV6-2 or TRBV6-3 and TRBJ2-7, with D perhaps TRBD1 (6 bases). Germline CDR1 reads MNHEY; CDR2 reads SVGEGT. V lost 5 bases and J 5 bases, leaving 13 bases between the germline ends. The CDR3 is 13 residues long.

This clonotype was found many times. The chain combines TRBV6-1 with TRBJ1-5; weak D call: TRBD1 (5 bases). This CDR3 region has 15 residues. V lost 1 base to trimming and J lost 4 bases, with 11 bases between them. Germline assignment: CDR1 MNHNS and CDR2 SASEGT. CDR3 DNA sequence: TGTGCCAGCAGTGAAGTAGTCAGGGTAAATCAGCCCCAGCATTTT. This gives the protein CASSEVVRVNQPQHF.

This clonotype was detected ten times or more. CDR3 DNA sequence: TGCAGTGCTAGACTAAGACTAGCGGGAAAAACAGATACGCAGTATTTT. Translated: CSARLRLAGKTDTQYF. This chain connects TRBV20-1 to TRBJ2-3, with 11 positions matching TRBD2. Germline CDR1 DFQATT, CDR2 SNEGSKA (reference sequence). The CDR3 spans 16 residues. V shed 2 bases and J 3 bases; nucleotides not matched to a gene: 7.

This clonotype was detected only a few times. The V and J genes are TRBV15 and TRBJ2-1; 8 bases are shared with TRBD2. Germline loops: CDR1 LNHNV, CDR2 YYDKDF (reference sequence). V lost 0 bases, J lost 8 bases, and 6 bases stayed unmatched. This CDR3 region has 15 residues. CDR3 bases: TGTGCCACCAGCAGAGACGACGGGGGGGTTTATGAGCAGTTCTTC. Protein: CATSRDDGGVYEQFF. Based on the CDR3 plus reference TRBV15 and TRBJ2-1, the full variable domain is DAMVIQNPRYQVTQFGKPVTLSCSQTLNHNVMYWYQQKSSQAPKLLFHYYDKDFNNEADTPDNFQSRRPNTSFCFLDIRSPGLGDTAMYLCATSRDDGGVYEQFFGPGTRLTVL.

The sample holds one count of this clonotype. The chain employs TRBV5-1 and TRBJ2-3, with 12 bases lining up with TRBD2. V dropped 6 bases and J dropped 4; count of bases not matched to a gene: 6. The germline V gene has CDR1 SGHRS and CDR2 YFSETQ. The CDR3 spans 15 residues. The CDR3 region is CASTLAGGMADTQYF. CDR3 bases: TGCGCCAGCACTCTAGCGGGAGGGATGGCAGATACGCAGTATTTT.

This clonotype was recorded many times. The chain recombines TRBV28 with TRBJ1-4; 10 bases are a match to TRBD1. V shed 10 bases, J shed 8 bases, and the junction held 10 bases outside the gene matches. The CDR3 contains 14 residues. Germline V lookup: CDR1 MDHEN, CDR2 SYDVKM. Here the CDR3 DNA reads TGTGCCATCCTCGACAGGGGGCCGGGGGAAAAACTGTTTTTT. As protein: CAILDRGPGEKLFF.

This clonotype came up many times. This chain links TRBV5-6 with TRBJ1-5; D call uncertain. Trimming removed 0 bases at V and 5 bases at J, with 9 bases between. Germline V lookup: CDR1 SGHDT, CDR2 YYEEEE. The CDR3 spans 14 residues. This CDR3 reads CASSLGLGDQPQHF. For the CDR3, the DNA is TGTGCCAGCAGCTTGGGTCTGGGCGATCAGCCCCAGCATTTT.

This clonotype has at least ten counts. This CDR3 reads CAISGGQQETQYF. DNA for the CDR3: TGTGCCATCAGTGGGGGACAGCAAGAGACCCAGTACTTC. The rearrangement joins TRBV10-3 to TRBJ2-5, with TRBD1 matching 7 bases. Trimming at V came to 4 bases and at J to 2 bases, leaving 1 base not matched to a gene. Germline V gene data show CDR1 as ENHRY and CDR2 as SYGVKD. The CDR3 sequence is 13 residues long.

The chain carries TRBV20-1 and TRBJ2-5; no definite D call. Deletions cut 8 bases from V and 2 bases from J, with 15 bases between. This CDR3 has 13 residues. From germline, CDR1 is DFQATT and CDR2 SNEGSKA (reference sequence). Written as DNA, the CDR3 is TGCAGTATCGACCGAACGGCACAAGAGACCCAGTACTTC. It yields the protein CSIDRTAQETQYF.

This clonotype was seen more than once but under ten times. This sequence joins TRBV9 and TRBJ1-3; 9 bases are a match to TRBD1. The CDR3 extends over 15 amino acids. V shed 4 bases and J 4 bases; nucleotides not matched to a gene: 6. CDR1 is SGDLS and CDR2 is YYNGEE in the germline V gene. The CDR3 DNA follows: TGTGCCAGCAGCCCGACAGGGGGAGGAGGAAACACCATATATTTT. Its translation is CASSPTGGGGNTIYF.

Many counts were recorded for this clonotype. CDR3 bases: TGTGCCAGCAGTTACAGGGACGACACTGAAGCTTTCTTT. It encodes CASSYRDDTEAFF. The chain links TRBV27 to TRBJ1-1; perhaps TRBD1 as D (6 bases). Germline CDR1 is MNHEY and CDR2 is SMNVEV (reference sequence). Trimming stripped 4 bases from V and 3 bases from J, with 9 bases between. The CDR3 is made up of 13 amino acids.

In DNA form, the CDR3 reads TGTGCCAGTAGGGGGGGGCCCTACGAGCAGTACTTC. Translating gives CASRGGPYEQYF. The chain combines TRBV19 with TRBJ2-7; TRBD2 is a possible D gene (7 bases). CDR1 and CDR2 from the germline V gene are LNHDA and SQIVND (reference sequence). With 6 bases removed from V and 2 bases from J, the gap between germline ends came to 8 bases. This CDR3 has 12 amino acids.

This clonotype was counted at least ten times. The chain joins TRBV28 to TRBJ2-2; the match to TRBD1 covers 9 bases. V lost 8 bases to trimming and J lost 5 bases; unmatched junction nucleotides: 21. The CDR3 has 19 residues. Per germline, CDR1 MDHEN and CDR2 SYDVKM. DNA of the CDR3: TGTGCCAGCGATCCCGGGACAGGGTTTTTCGTCCGTCGGACCGGGGAGCTGTTTTTT. Translation: CASDPGTGFFVRRTGELFF.

This clonotype was counted between two and nine times. The chain combines TRBV20-1 with TRBJ1-4; TRBD1 agrees at 7 bases. CDR3 length equals 14 residues. Germline V gene lookup returns CDR1 DFQATT and CDR2 SNEGSKA (reference sequence). Trimming removed 6 bases from V and 7 bases from J; junction bases left unmatched: 11. The CDR3 nucleotides read TGCAGTGCGCAGGAGAGGGGGCGCGGTGAAAAACTGTTTTTT. Translated, it gives CSAQERGRGEKLFF.